One sample yielded the 5 T cell receptor beta chains listed below, sequenced in a study of T-cell reconstitution after alpha-beta-depleted transplantation in children. The TCRbeta library incorporated unique molecular identifiers. TCRdb called the PCR reads again in MiXCR, with one record for every CDR3 protein. The data contain 540,000 or so distinct CDR3 sequences, under 25% of them singletons. This specimen was PBMCs, mostly from graft donor cells, taken 360 days after TCRalphabeta/CD19-depleted stem cell transplant. The receptors come from a boy under two years old who had a stem cell transplant for acute myeloid leukemia, so the T cells may come from the graft donor.

The chain recombines TRBV20-1 with TRBJ2-5; 10 bases fit TRBD2. V trimming: 5 bases; J trimming: 2 bases; junction bases outside the gene matches: 8. Looked up from germline, CDR1 is DFQATT and CDR2 is SNEGSKA (reference sequence). The CDR3 runs to 15 residues. The CDR3 spells CSASTSGRSQETQYF. The CDR3 DNA sequence: TGCAGTGCTTCGACTAGCGGGCGATCTCAAGAGACCCAGTACTTC.

Notes on this clonotype: No conserved phenylalanine or tryptophan ends this CDR3, so it is likely a read error. The J gene is TRBJ2-1, the V gene TRBV2; D ambiguous. Germline-derived CDR1 and CDR2 are SNHLY and FYNNEI. This CDR3 spans 13 amino acids. V was trimmed by 2 bases and J by 2 bases, leaving 4 bases between them. The CDR3 nucleotides are TGTGCCAGCAGTGAACTAACCTACAATGAGCAGTTCCTC. Protein sequence: CASSELTYNEQFL.

The chain carries TRBV4-1 and TRBJ2-5, with TRBD2 matching over 9 bases. The germline gives CDR1 MGHRA, CDR2 YSYEKL. The CDR3 length is 17 residues. V was pared by 0 bases and J by 2 bases, with 7 bases of the junction left unmatched. CDR3 nucleotide sequence: TGCGCCAGCAGCCAAGATTGGAGCGGGGGGACGCAAGAGACCCAGTACTTC. Protein sequence: CASSQDWSGGTQETQYF.

The sample holds many counts of this clonotype. This chain connects TRBV5-1 to TRBJ1-6; no firm D call. This CDR3 comprises 15 residues. The V end lost 1 base, the J end lost 7 bases, and 12 bases lay between the germline ends. Looked up from germline, CDR1 is SGHRS and CDR2 is YFSETQ. The CDR3 here is CASSLTVTENSPLHF. The CDR3 nucleotides read TGCGCCAGCAGCTTGACAGTGACTGAGAATTCACCCCTCCACTTT.

The genes are TRBV28 and TRBJ2-1; 11 bases line up with TRBD2. Germline V gene data show CDR1 as MDHEN and CDR2 as SYDVKM. J was trimmed by 5 bases and V by 8 bases; bases with no gene match: 5. This CDR3 has 14 amino acids. The CDR3 DNA is TGTGCCAGCCACCTAGCGGGGGGCCACAATGAGCAGTTCTTC. It yields the protein CASHLAGGHNEQFF.